Described below is a single T cell receptor beta chain sequence and its context. Its antigen is unknown. The investigators reverse transcribed all of the isolated RNA, so they sequenced expressed TCRB transcripts. Naive, central memory and regulatory T cell samples averaged about 3.4 million reads. Measured with immunoSEQ multiplex PCR; TCRdb has only the in-frame clones, and not every one. Of fewer than 25,000 clones listed, under 75% are singletons. The CDR3 has 13 amino acids. Looked up from germline, CDR1 is WSHSY and CDR2 is SAAADI. This sample was included in a study of beta chain features in type 1 diabetes. Looking at the study overall: Cell yields, gender and age were comparable in patients and healthy donors. Study outcomes and limitations: Type 1 diabetes patients showed a moderate but significant shortening of TCRB CDR3s in all four CD4+ subsets.

The chain links TRBV10-2 to TRBJ2-5; TRBD2 matches at 7 bases. The J call may not be correct, given that the DNA end is closer to TRBJ2-7. The sequenced sample was Tregs from blood. The clonotype originates from a man aged 18 to 35 with type 1 diabetes. CDR3 DNA sequence: TGCGCCAGCAGGCCCGGGGGGTACTACGAGCAGTACTTC. It yields the protein CASRPGGYYEQYF.